This T cell receptor (beta chain) was documented in a study of cytomegalovirus exposure and HLA in healthy donors. The CDR3 extends over 11 amino acids. The germline CDR1 and CDR2 sequences are SEHNR and FQNEAQ (reference sequence). V was shortened by 5 bases and J by 10 bases, with 11 bases between the two germline ends. Amplification used 60 Vbeta primers and 13 Jbeta primers. Only in-frame clones appear in the TCRdb table, and some are missing; sequencing was by immunoSEQ multiplex PCR. The sample holds 20,000 to 30,000 clones, nearly 80% seen once. The TCR originated in a male donor in good health and CMV-seronegative. The sample was PBMCs. This chain joins TRBV7-9 and TRBJ1-2; D is undetermined. CDR3 sequence reads: CASSGQVDYTF. As DNA, the CDR3 is TGTGCCAGCAGCGGCCAGGTGGACTACACCTTC.